The sequence of this TCR beta chain was determined in a study of Tregs in tolerant kidney transplant recipients (dated by TCRdb to between 2017 and 2020). General notes on the study: Before combined kidney and bone marrow transplantation, this study identified donor-specific regulatory T cells using TCRbeta sequencing and then followed those same cells after transplant. TCRbeta repertoire sequencing was used in a few healthy controls to compare several ways of expanding Tregs specific for an allogeneic donor.

From a lookup of the germline V gene, CDR1 and CDR2 are MNHEY and SVGAGI. The CDR3 goes from the cysteine to the phenylalanine over 14 residues. Of all the DNA, just the CDR3 is kept, 42 bases in frame from base 1. For this chain, trimming is 6 bases at the V end and 5 bases at the J end, and the number of junction bases without a gene match is 3. Thawed PBMCs were FACS-sorted into unstimulated Tregs (CD4+CD25+CD127-), CD4+ non-Tregs (CD4+CD25-), CD4 cells and CD8 cells. Healthy control blood was obtained either as purchased buffy coats or from healthy volunteers. Healthy control blood was separated into PBMCs by Ficoll density gradient and cryopreserved, and patient PBMCs were collected both before and after transplant. Genomic DNA was extracted from sorted cells with the QIAGEN DNeasy Blood and Tissue Kit for TCRbeta CDR3 sequencing. Through immunoSEQ, high-throughput TCRbeta CDR3 sequencing was done commercially, including PCR amplification with internal controls and bias correction. As for the authors' bioinformatics: A unique productive TCRbeta sequence was defined by the CDR3 nucleotide sequence when primers matched, and otherwise by the CDR3 amino acid sequence together with the Vbeta and Jbeta genes. As a correction for sorting error, sequences shared between sorted populations at a frequency ratio of 2:1 or less were discarded, and the remaining shared sequences were assigned to the higher population. Donor-reactive sequences were defined as at least 5-fold expanded in CFSE-low cells versus unstimulated cells, with frequency of at least 0.01% in CFSE-low cells. Repertoire divergence was quantified by Jensen-Shannon divergence calculated from the top 100 TCRbeta sequences ranked by frequency. When a sample had multiple sequencing runs, each run was corrected for sorting error separately and the runs were then pooled. TCRdb holds this immuneACCESS table with in-frame rearrangements only. Some clones are missing; in checked studies, unresolved V genes explain under half, and the rest has no known cause. The V and J calls and clone size are taken from that table; D and trimming were inferred from the DNA. This sample has some 240,000 clones in its table, and about 80% of those were observed once. Jointly, the top ten make up about 0.68% of the sample.

This clone appeared a few times. The antigen it recognizes is unknown. There are no base qualities to consult, and no much larger clone falls within one base. This CDR3 is also generated by other DNA sequences in the sample. What the work shows at the level of the full study, not this receptor alone: Because only a small number of patients were included, the study had limitations, and the results will need to be validated in larger populations as well as under other immunosuppression protocols. Expanding Tregs with activated donor B cells appeared to identify the most biologically relevant and donor-specific TCRbeta repertoire. Although technical replication error seemed to be minimal, the question of biological reproducibility was not addressed directly.

Sequencing was done on a sample of CD4+ T cells from blood. This clonotype was obtained from a human donor in good health. The sequence links TRBV6-5 to TRBJ2-2; a stretch of 10 junction bases matches TRBD1. In nucleotide form, the sequence is TGTGCCAGCAGAGGACAGGGGGGGACCGGGGAGCTGTTTTTT. This translates into CASRGQGGTGELFF.